The subject of this entry is one T cell receptor beta chain. The antigen remains unidentified. This sample is part of a study of T cells in Graves' hyperthyroidism and ophthalmopathy. Background on the study: Peripheral blood was secured at the point of initial diagnosis, before any treatment. Study-wide points: In validation, the model predicted ophthalmopathy. These predictions came a median around 5.9 months before onset. Appearing also in blood were most of the thyroid clonotypes expanded above 0.001.

Orbital computed tomography, thyroid ultrasound, serum thyroxine and TRAb, and clinical symptoms together informed the diagnoses. Amplified TCR beta CDR3 regions derived from RNA transcripts. The study used the HTBI primer set for a first-round RT-PCR of the TCR CDR3. Using its own MiXCR run on the multiplex PCR reads, TCRdb lists one record per CDR3 protein. The profile shows a few hundred thousand distinct CDR3 sequences, over 15% of them singletons. Sequenced: blood. The TCR sequence derives from a woman between 55 and 75 years old with Graves' ophthalmopathy.

CDR3 DNA: TGCAGTGCTAGTAAAGGAGTATCTGGGGCCAACGTCCTGACTTTC. It specifies CSASKGVSGANVLTF. The V and J genes are TRBV20-1 and TRBJ2-6; D is undetermined. Trimming stripped 3 bases from V and 1 base from J, with 10 bases between. CDR1 and CDR2 (germline): DFQATT, SNEGSKA (reference sequence). The CDR3 runs 15 residues.